Following are 15 T cell receptor beta chains from one sample sequenced in a study of CD8+CD57+ T cells in acquired aplastic anemia. The template used for profiling TCR beta VDJ and CDR3 was genomic DNA. TCRdb fed the reads into MiXCR, producing one record per CDR3 protein. This sample has 160,000 or so distinct CDR3 sequences, with 40% to 60% found just once. CD8+CD57+ cell expansion had been shown by flow cytometry in patients chosen for sequencing. Specimen: sorted CD4+, CD8+, or CD8+CD57+ T cells (not recorded which) from PBMCs. Receptors were obtained from a human donor with aplastic anemia.

This clonotype appeared many times. The chain recombines TRBV4-3 with TRBJ2-3; 8 bases are shared with TRBD1. The germline CDR1 and CDR2 sequences are LGHNA and YSLEER. This CDR3 comprises 16 residues. V gave up 2 bases and J gave up 2 bases; unmatched junction bases: 6. Here the CDR3 DNA reads TGCGCCAGCAGCCAACGGACAGGGTGGGTCACAGATACGCAGTATTTT. It is translated as CASSQRTGWVTDTQYF.

This clonotype was counted ten times or more. The rearrangement joins TRBV19 to TRBJ2-7; TRBD2 matches at 14 bases. Losses at the gene ends were 3 bases for V and 3 bases for J; bases not matched to a gene: 1. The germline CDR1 and CDR2 sequences are LNHDA and SQIVND (reference sequence). The CDR3 consists of 15 residues. As DNA, the CDR3 is TGTGCCAGTAGTATCGGGACTAGCGGGAGCTACGAGCAGTACTTC. Amino acid sequence: CASSIGTSGSYEQYF.

In its sample, this clonotype was seen a few times. The chain carries TRBV27 and TRBJ1-1; D not resolved. The CDR3 spans 13 residues. The V end lost 7 bases, the J end lost 0 bases, and 9 bases lay between the germline ends. Germline V lookup: CDR1 MNHEY, CDR2 SMNVEV (reference sequence). In DNA, the CDR3 is TGTGCCAGCATAAACGGGATGAACACTGAAGCTTTCTTT. It translates to CASINGMNTEAFF.

This clonotype showed up many times. J is TRBJ1-1 and V is TRBV9; D remains ambiguous. Germline V CDR1 and CDR2: SGDLS, YYNGEE. This CDR3 contains 13 residues. V was shortened by 0 bases and J by 5 bases, with 8 bases between the two germline ends. CDR3 residues: CASSVDPGTEAFF. CDR3 DNA sequence: TGTGCCAGCAGCGTAGATCCGGGAACTGAAGCTTTCTTT.

This clonotype was seen many times. CDR3 nucleotide sequence: TGTGCCAGCTCCCATTCGGTTTCCTACAATGAGCAGTTCTTC. As protein: CASSHSVSYNEQFF. The chain uses TRBV11-3 and TRBJ2-1, with D uncertain. From germline, CDR1 is SGHNT and CDR2 YENEEA. The CDR3 totals 14 residues. Deletions cut 8 bases from V and 1 base from J, with 12 bases between.

In this sample, this clonotype turned up a few times. The rearrangement uses TRBV30 and TRBJ1-1; TRBD1 aligns across 7 bases. J gave up 6 bases and V 0 bases, and 1 base lay outside the gene matches. Germline values: CDR1 GTSNPN, CDR2 SVGIG (reference sequence). The CDR3 loop spans 12 amino acids. CDR3 residues: CAWSVGGPEAFF. Here the CDR3 DNA reads TGTGCCTGGAGTGTAGGGGGCCCTGAAGCTTTCTTT.

There are a few counts of this clonotype. This chain links TRBV4-1 with TRBJ2-2, with 10 bases identical to TRBD2. The CDR3 totals 16 residues. Germline V gives CDR1 MGHRA, CDR2 YSYEKL. The junction had 7 bases not matched to a gene; V was cut back by 8 bases and J by 1 base. CDR3 loop: CASSKVAGGNTGELFF. The DNA for the CDR3 is TGCGCCAGCTCAAAGGTAGCGGGAGGGAACACCGGGGAGCTGTTTTTT.

This clonotype was detected only a few times. The rearrangement links TRBV11-2 to TRBJ2-6, with D possibly TRBD1 on 6 matching bases. V lost 5 bases, J lost 0 bases, and 11 bases lay in between. Per germline, CDR1 SGHAT and CDR2 FQNNGV. This CDR3 has 16 residues. For the CDR3, the DNA is TGTGCCAGCAGCCTAAGACAGGCCTCTGGGGCCAACGTCCTGACTTTC. This translates into CASSLRQASGANVLTF.

The chain employs TRBV20-1 and TRBJ1-1, with 8 bases that match TRBD1. The CDR3 length is 15 residues. In germline, CDR1 is DFQATT, CDR2 SNEGSKA (reference sequence). J lost 4 bases, V lost 1 base, and 8 bases had no gene match. CDR3 loop: CSARAQGQVITEAFF. The DNA for the CDR3 is TGCAGTGCTAGAGCCCAGGGACAGGTCATCACTGAAGCTTTCTTT.

V usage is TRBV19 and J usage is TRBJ1-3; no reliable D call. The V and J ends lost 5 bases and 4 bases respectively, with 6 bases between them. There are 12 residues in the CDR3. Per germline, CDR1 LNHDA and CDR2 SQIVND (reference sequence). Here the CDR3 DNA reads TGTGCCAGTAGTCCCAACGGAAACACCATATATTTT. Amino acid sequence: CASSPNGNTIYF.

This clonotype has at least ten counts. This chain joins TRBV20-1 and TRBJ2-7; D may be TRBD2 (6 bases). The CDR3 covers 14 residues. V was clipped by 5 bases and J by 0 bases, with 14 bases between them. Germline V CDR1 and CDR2: DFQATT, SNEGSKA (reference sequence). For the CDR3, the DNA is TGCAGTGCTGTTGCTAGCGTTGGCTCCTACGAGCAGTACTTC. Translating gives CSAVASVGSYEQYF.

This clonotype showed up just a few times. The chain joins TRBV9 to TRBJ2-7; 10 bases are shared with TRBD2. V lost 0 bases, J lost 5 bases, and 23 bases stayed unmatched. The V gene's germline CDR1 is SGDLS and CDR2 YYNGEE. CDR3 length equals 21 residues. The CDR3 sequence: CASSVVVAGGLLWDVSHEQYF. For the CDR3, the DNA is TGTGCCAGCAGCGTAGTGGTAGCGGGAGGTTTGTTATGGGATGTTAGTCACGAGCAGTACTTC.

The chain recombines TRBV7-3 with TRBJ2-5, with D perhaps TRBD1 or TRBD2 (5 bases each). V was trimmed by 2 bases and J by 4 bases, leaving 8 bases between them. Germline V gene lookup returns CDR1 SGHTA and CDR2 FQGTGA. This CDR3 contains 13 residues. The DNA for the CDR3 is TGTGCCAGCAGCTTAGGGGGTGGAGAGACCCAGTACTTC. This codes for CASSLGGGETQYF.

CDR3 sequence (DNA): TGTGCCAGCAGTGACCCTACTAGCGGGGGAAAGACCCAGTACTTC. As protein: CASSDPTSGGKTQYF. V gene TRBV7-9 combines with J gene TRBJ2-5; TRBD2 agrees at 11 bases. The germline V gene has CDR1 SEHNR and CDR2 FQNEAQ (reference sequence). Trimming cost V 6 bases and J 6 bases; bases outside gene matches: 9. The CDR3 runs to 15 residues.

This chain links TRBV2 with TRBJ2-7; 7 positions match TRBD1. The CDR3 is 13 amino acids. With 8 bases clipped from V and 3 bases from J, the junction kept 7 bases outside the gene matches. Germline lookup yields CDR1 SNHLY and CDR2 FYNNEI. This CDR3 reads CASEGTALYEQYF. CDR3 DNA: TGTGCCAGCGAGGGGACAGCTCTCTACGAGCAGTACTTC.